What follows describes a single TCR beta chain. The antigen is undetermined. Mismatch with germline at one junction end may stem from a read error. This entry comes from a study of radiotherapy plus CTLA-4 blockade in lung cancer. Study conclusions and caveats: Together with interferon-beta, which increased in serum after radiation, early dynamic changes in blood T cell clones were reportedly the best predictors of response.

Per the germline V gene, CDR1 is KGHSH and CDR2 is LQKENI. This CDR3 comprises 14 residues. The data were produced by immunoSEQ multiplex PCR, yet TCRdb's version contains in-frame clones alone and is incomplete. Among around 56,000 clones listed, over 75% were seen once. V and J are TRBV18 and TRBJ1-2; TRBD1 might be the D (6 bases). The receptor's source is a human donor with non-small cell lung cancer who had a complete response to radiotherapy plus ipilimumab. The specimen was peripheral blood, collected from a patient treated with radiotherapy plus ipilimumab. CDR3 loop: CASSPPSEGTPVYF. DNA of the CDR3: TGTGCCAGCTCACCCCCCTCGGAAGGGACACCGGTTTACTTC.